This TCR beta chain was sequenced for a study of cytomegalovirus exposure and HLA in healthy donors. The donors (healthy individuals) were bone marrow donors. With 60 Vbeta and 13 Jbeta primers, the PCR was carried out. Libraries were prepared by immunoSEQ multiplex PCR; TCRdb keeps only in-frame clonotypes and omits some of them. The data contain about 140,000 clones, 60% to 80% of them singletons. The TCR comes from a woman in her thirties or forties in good health and CMV-seronegative. The sequenced material came from PBMCs.

CDR3 in amino acids: CASSPGQGGSSPLHF. In DNA form, the CDR3 reads TGTGCCAGCAGCCCGGGACAGGGGGGCTCTTCACCCCTCCACTTT. The chain links TRBV5-4 to TRBJ1-6, with 11 bases that match TRBD1. Germline V lookup: CDR1 SGHNT, CDR2 YYREEE (reference sequence). V shed 4 bases and J 9 bases; nucleotides not matched to a gene: 6. CDR3 length: 15 residues.